There are many counts of the clone carrying this T cell receptor (beta chain). No antigen is known for it. Molecular barcoding with unique molecular identifiers was used for the TCRbeta library. From the PCR reads, TCRdb called clonotypes with MiXCR, one entry per CDR3 protein. The sample holds around 190,000 distinct CDR3 sequences, under 8.5% seen once. This specimen comes from a study of T-cell reconstitution after alpha-beta-depleted transplantation in children. Notes on the study in general: Where some patients showed high TCRbeta diversity at day 60, it came from recipient T cells and thymic progenitors that had survived. Several hundred graft clones that had expanded were reportedly the source of alpha-beta T cells about two months after transplant. The authors attributed T-cell counts and diversity one year after transplant mostly to newly produced T cells.

Germline-derived CDR1 and CDR2 are MDHEN and SYDVKM. The trim removed 11 bases at V and 9 bases at J, leaving 13 bases unmatched. This CDR3 is built from 14 residues. The sequence derives from a boy between 2 and 10 years old with acute lymphoblastic leukemia, due to receive a stem cell transplant. The material was PBMCs, obtained before TCRalphabeta/CD19-depleted stem cell transplant. This chain links TRBV28 with TRBJ1-5; TRBD1 matches 10 bases. The DNA of the CDR3 is TGTGCCGGAATACCGGGACAGGGGAAGGGGCCCCAGCATTTT. It translates to CAGIPGQGKGPQHF.